This T cell receptor (beta chain) came from a study of T-cell reconstitution after alpha-beta-depleted transplantation in children. This clonotype was counted ten times or more. Its antigen is unidentified. CDR1 and CDR2 from the germline V gene are SGHRS and YFSETQ. The CDR3 spans 15 residues. Trimming removed 4 bases from V and 2 bases from J; junction bases left unmatched: 4. Broader study findings: Several hundred expanded graft clones reportedly were the source of alpha-beta T cells about two months after transplant. Diversity and T-cell counts at one year after transplant derived mostly from new T cells. It was surviving recipient T cells and thymic progenitors that gave some patients high TCRbeta diversity at day 60.

This sample's TCRbeta library carried unique molecular identifier barcodes. TCRdb reanalysed the PCR reads using MiXCR and keeps one entry per CDR3 protein. Among a few hundred thousand distinct CDR3 sequences listed, more than 20% were seen once. V and J are TRBV5-1 and TRBJ2-1, with TRBD1 matching over 9 bases. The material sequenced was PBMCs, taken before TCRalphabeta/CD19-depleted stem cell transplant. This TCR came from a boy less than two years old with Wiskott-Aldrich syndrome, due to receive a stem cell transplant. CDR3 nucleotides: TGCGCCAGCAGCCTAAGACAGGGGGCCTACAATGAGCAGTTCTTC. Translating it yields CASSLRQGAYNEQFF.